The 6 T cell receptor beta chains given below trace back to one sample, sequenced in a study of shared clonotypes between healthy human individuals. Method: immunoSEQ multiplex PCR; TCRdb's copy keeps in-frame clones and lacks some. The sample includes about 2.4 million clones, 80% to 95% of them seen just once. The sequencing input was naive CD4+ T cells from PBMCs. The sample's subset: CD45RA+ positively selected. These receptors all stem from a man aged 18-30 years in good health. Some clones in this sample may be carry-over from other donors' samples.

V gene TRBV5-4 combines with J gene TRBJ1-3; D may be TRBD1 (5 bases). Trimming removed 3 bases at V and 3 bases at J, with 10 bases between. The CDR3 consists of 14 residues. Germline CDR1 is SGHNT and CDR2 is YYREEE (reference sequence). This CDR3 reads CASSYPGNGNTIYF. The CDR3 nucleotides are TGTGCCAGCAGCTACCCAGGGAATGGAAACACCATATATTTT. Full variable domain (outside the CDR3, taken from reference TRBV5-4 and TRBJ1-3): ETGVTQSPTHLIKTRGQQVTLRCSSQSGHNTVSWYQQALGQGPQFIFQYYREEENGRGNFPPRFSGLQFPNYSSELNVNALELDDSALYLCASSYPGNGNTIYFGEGSWLTVV.

The table lists this clone with a count of one. The gene calls are TRBV4-1 and TRBJ2-2; TRBD2 matches at 8 bases. This CDR3 contains 16 residues. Losses at the gene ends were 2 bases for V and 0 bases for J; bases not matched to a gene: 2. Germline loops: CDR1 MGHRA, CDR2 YSYEKL. The CDR3 nucleotides read TGCGCCAGCAGCCAACCCGGGGGGGCGAACACCGGGGAGCTGTTTTTT. Amino acids: CASSQPGGANTGELFF.

V is TRBV6-5 and J is TRBJ2-7; D unresolved. Deletions cut 0 bases from V and 6 bases from J, with 9 bases between. Germline-derived CDR1 and CDR2 are MNHEY and SVGAGI. This CDR3 spans 13 amino acids. CDR3 nucleotide sequence: TGTGCCAGCAGTTACTCGGTTCGGGCCGAGCAGTACTTC. It yields the protein CASSYSVRAEQYF.

The chain joins TRBV6-5 to TRBJ2-7, with TRBD2 as a possible D gene (6 bases). V was shortened by 3 bases and J by 2 bases, with 17 bases between the two germline ends. Looked up from germline, CDR1 is MNHEY and CDR2 is SVGAGI. The CDR3 is 16 amino acids. The CDR3 is CASSYRLGTETYEQYF. CDR3 coding DNA: TGTGCCAGCAGTTATCGCCTTGGGACTGAGACCTACGAGCAGTACTTC.

The chain joins TRBV29-1 to TRBJ2-2; no clear D gene. The length of the CDR3 is 14 residues. The ends were cut back, 6 bases at V and 10 bases at J, with 21 bases in the middle. Per germline, CDR1 SQVTM and CDR2 ANQGSEA. As DNA, the CDR3 is TGCAGCGTGACGGAAGTTGCGAGAGATCCGGAGCTGTTTTTT. It yields the protein CSVTEVARDPELFF.

The chain recombines TRBV4-1 with TRBJ2-5, with no clear D. The CDR3 extends over 14 amino acids. Trimming shortened V by 1 base and J by 5 bases, and 11 bases separated the two germline ends. Germline CDR1 is MGHRA and CDR2 is YSYEKL. CDR3: CASSQAQPGETQYF. In nucleotides, the CDR3 is TGCGCCAGCAGCCAAGCTCAGCCTGGGGAGACCCAGTACTTC.